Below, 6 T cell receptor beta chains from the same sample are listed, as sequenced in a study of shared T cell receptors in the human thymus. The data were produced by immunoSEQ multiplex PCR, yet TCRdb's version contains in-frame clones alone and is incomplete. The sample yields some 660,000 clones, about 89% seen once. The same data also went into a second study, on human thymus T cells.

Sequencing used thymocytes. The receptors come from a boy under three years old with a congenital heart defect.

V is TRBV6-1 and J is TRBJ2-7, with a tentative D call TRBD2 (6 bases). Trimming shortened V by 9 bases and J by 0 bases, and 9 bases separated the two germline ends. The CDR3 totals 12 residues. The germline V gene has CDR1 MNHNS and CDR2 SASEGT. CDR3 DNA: TGTGCCAGTGAGCGGGTCTCCTACGAGCAGTACTTC. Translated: CASERVSYEQYF.

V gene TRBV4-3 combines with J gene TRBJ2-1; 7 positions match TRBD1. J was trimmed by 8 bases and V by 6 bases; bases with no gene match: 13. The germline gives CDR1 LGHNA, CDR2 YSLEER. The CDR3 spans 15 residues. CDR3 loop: CASRHSTGVGHEQFF. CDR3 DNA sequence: TGCGCCAGCAGACACTCCACAGGGGTGGGCCATGAGCAGTTCTTC.

The CDR3 DNA reads as TGTGCCAGCAGTTTCTGTAGCGGGGGGGCTCTGGGTAATGAGCAGTTCTTC. This gives the protein CASSFCSGGALGNEQFF. The V gene is TRBV28, the J gene TRBJ2-1; TRBD2 matches at 11 bases. CDR3 length: 17 residues. The J segment lost 7 bases and the V segment lost 3 bases, leaving 11 bases of the junction unmatched. The germline CDR1 and CDR2 sequences are MDHEN and SYDVKM.

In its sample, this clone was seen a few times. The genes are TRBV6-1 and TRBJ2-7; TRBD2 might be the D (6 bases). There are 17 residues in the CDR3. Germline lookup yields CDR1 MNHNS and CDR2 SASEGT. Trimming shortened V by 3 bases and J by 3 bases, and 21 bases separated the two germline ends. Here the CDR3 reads CASSDESGGLIVYEQYF. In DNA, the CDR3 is TGTGCCAGCAGTGACGAGTCAGGCGGACTAATTGTCTACGAGCAGTACTTC.

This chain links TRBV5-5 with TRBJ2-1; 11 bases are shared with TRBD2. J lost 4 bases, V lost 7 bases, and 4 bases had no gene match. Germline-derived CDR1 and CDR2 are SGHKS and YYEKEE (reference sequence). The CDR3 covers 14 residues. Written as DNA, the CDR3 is TGTGCCAGCCGACTAGCGGGGATATACAATGAGCAGTTCTTC. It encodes CASRLAGIYNEQFF.

The chain's CDR3 is CASRSQGARSRETQYF. CDR3 bases: TGCGCCAGCAGGTCGCAGGGGGCAAGGAGTCGAGAGACCCAGTACTTC. The chain uses TRBV4-3 and TRBJ2-5; 8 bases map to TRBD1. Unmatched junction bases numbered 13, after V lost 6 bases and J lost 4 bases. The CDR3 runs to 16 residues. In germline, CDR1 is LGHNA, CDR2 YSLEER.